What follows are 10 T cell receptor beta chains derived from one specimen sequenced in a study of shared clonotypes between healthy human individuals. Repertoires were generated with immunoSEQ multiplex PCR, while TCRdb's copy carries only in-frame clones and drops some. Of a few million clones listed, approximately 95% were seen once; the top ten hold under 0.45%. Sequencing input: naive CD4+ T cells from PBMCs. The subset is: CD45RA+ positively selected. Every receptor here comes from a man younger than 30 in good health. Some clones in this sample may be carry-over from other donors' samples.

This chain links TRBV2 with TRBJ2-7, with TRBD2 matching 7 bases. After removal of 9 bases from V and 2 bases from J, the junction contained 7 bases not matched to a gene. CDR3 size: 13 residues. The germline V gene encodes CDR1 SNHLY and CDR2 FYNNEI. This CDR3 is CASWTGGAYEQYF. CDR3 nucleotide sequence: TGTGCCAGTTGGACTGGGGGGGCCTACGAGCAGTACTTC.

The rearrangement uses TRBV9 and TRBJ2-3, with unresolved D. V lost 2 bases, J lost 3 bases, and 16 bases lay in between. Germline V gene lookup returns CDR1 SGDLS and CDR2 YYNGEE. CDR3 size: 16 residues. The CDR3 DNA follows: TGTGCCAGCAGCGTCGGGCCCCACCTGGGGACAGATACGCAGTATTTT. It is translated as CASSVGPHLGTDTQYF.

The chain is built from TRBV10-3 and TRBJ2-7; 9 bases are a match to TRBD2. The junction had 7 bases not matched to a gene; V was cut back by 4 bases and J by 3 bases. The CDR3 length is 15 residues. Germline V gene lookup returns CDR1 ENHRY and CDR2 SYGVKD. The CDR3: CAISGRLAESYEQYF. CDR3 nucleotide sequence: TGTGCCATCAGTGGACGACTAGCGGAAAGCTACGAGCAGTACTTC.

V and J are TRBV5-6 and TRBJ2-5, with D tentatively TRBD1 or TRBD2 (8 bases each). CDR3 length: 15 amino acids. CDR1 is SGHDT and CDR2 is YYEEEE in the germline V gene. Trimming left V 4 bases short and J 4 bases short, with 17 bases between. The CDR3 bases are TGTGCCAGCAGCCCGCAGGGGGCGGGAGGAGAGACCCAGTACTTC. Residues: CASSPQGAGGETQYF.

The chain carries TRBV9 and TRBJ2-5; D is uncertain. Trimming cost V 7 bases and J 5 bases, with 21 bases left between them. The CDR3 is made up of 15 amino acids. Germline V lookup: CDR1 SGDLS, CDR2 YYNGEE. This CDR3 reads CASSPSAEAWETQYF. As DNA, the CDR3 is TGTGCCAGCTCCCCGTCTGCGGAAGCGTGGGAGACCCAGTACTTC. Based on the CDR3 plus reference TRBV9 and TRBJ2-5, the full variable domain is DSGVTQTPKHLITATGQRVTLRCSPRSGDLSVYWYQQSLDQGLQFLIQYYNGEERAKGNILERFSAQQFPDLHSELNLSSLELGDSALYFCASSPSAEAWETQYFGPGTRLLVL.

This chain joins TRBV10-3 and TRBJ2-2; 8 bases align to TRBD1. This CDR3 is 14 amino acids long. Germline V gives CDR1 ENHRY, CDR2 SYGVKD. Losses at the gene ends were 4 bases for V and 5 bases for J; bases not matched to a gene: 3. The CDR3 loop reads CAISVTGGTGELFF. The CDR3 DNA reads TGTGCCATCAGTGTAACAGGGGGGACCGGGGAGCTGTTTTTT.

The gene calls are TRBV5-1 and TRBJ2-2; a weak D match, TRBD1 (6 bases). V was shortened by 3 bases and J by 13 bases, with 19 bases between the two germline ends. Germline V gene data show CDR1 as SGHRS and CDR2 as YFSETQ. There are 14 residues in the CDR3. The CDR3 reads CASSSPDSSRGLFF. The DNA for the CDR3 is TGCGCCAGCAGCTCCCCGGACTCCAGCAGGGGGCTGTTTTTT. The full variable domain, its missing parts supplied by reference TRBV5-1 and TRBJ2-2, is KAGVTQTPRYLIKTRGQQVTLSCSPISGHRSVSWYQQTPGQGLQFLFEYFSETQRNKGNFPGRFSGRQFSNSRSEMNVSTLELGDSALYLCASSSPDSSRGLFFGEGSRLTVL.

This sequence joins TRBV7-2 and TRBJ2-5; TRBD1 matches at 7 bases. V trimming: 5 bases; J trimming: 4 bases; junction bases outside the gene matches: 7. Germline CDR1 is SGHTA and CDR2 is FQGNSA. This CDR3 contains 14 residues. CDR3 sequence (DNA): TGTGCCAGCAGCGCGCGGACAGGTACAGAGACCCAGTACTTC. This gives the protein CASSARTGTETQYF.

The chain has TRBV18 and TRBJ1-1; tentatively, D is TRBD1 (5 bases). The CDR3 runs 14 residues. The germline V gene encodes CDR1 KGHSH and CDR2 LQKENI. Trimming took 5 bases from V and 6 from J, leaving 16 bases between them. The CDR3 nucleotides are TGTGCCAGCTCATGGGGAGGGGAAGGGGCTGAAGCTTTCTTT. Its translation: CASSWGGEGAEAFF.

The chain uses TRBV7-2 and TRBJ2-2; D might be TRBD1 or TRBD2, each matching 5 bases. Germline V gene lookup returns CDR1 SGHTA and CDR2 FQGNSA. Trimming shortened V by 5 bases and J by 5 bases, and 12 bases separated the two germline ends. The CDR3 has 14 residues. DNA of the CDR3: TGTGCCAGCAGCCCCGCCTGGGGGACCGGGGAGCTGTTTTTT. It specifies CASSPAWGTGELFF.